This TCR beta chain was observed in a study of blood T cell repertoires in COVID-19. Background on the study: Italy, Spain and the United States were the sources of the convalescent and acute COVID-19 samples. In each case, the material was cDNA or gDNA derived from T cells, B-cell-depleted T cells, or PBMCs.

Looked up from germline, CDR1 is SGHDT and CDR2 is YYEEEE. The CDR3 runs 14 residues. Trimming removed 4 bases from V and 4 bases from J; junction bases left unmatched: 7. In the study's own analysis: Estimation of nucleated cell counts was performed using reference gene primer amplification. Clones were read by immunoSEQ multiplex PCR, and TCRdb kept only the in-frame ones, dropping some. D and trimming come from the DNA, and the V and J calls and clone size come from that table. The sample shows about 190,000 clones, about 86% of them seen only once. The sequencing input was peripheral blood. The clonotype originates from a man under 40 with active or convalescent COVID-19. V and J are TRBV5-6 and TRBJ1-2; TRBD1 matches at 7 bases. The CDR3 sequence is CASSGDSGSYGYTF. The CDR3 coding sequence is TGTGCCAGCAGCGGGGACAGTGGGAGCTATGGCTACACCTTC.